These 12 T cell receptor beta chains originate from one sample sequenced in a study of T cells in Graves' hyperthyroidism and ophthalmopathy. Amplification of TCR beta CDR3 regions was performed using RNA transcripts as template. HTBI primers were the set used in a first-round RT-PCR of the TCR CDR3. In TCRdb, the multiplex PCR reads were re-called with MiXCR into one record per CDR3 protein. The sample includes around 700,000 distinct CDR3 sequences, about 35% of them seen just once. The specimen sequenced was blood. The receptors shown here come from a woman between 40 and 55 years old with Graves' hyperthyroidism.

The table lists this clonotype with many counts. The chain is built from TRBV5-1 and TRBJ1-2, with no clear D. In germline, CDR1 is SGHRS, CDR2 YFSETQ. This CDR3 region has 13 residues. V lost 4 bases to trimming and J lost 3 bases, with 10 bases between them. The CDR3 DNA sequence: TGCGCCAGCAGCGCGGACGGATACTATGGCTACACCTTC. Residues: CASSADGYYGYTF.

About this clonotype itself: One junction end does not reproduce the germline sequence, and a read error may be involved. The chain joins TRBV6-5 to TRBJ1-1; TRBD1 is a possible D gene (5 bases). The CDR3 has 13 residues. Germline V gene data show CDR1 as MNHEY and CDR2 as SVGAGI. The CDR3 DNA sequence: TGTGCCATCAGTTACACGGGGGGCACTGAAGCTTTCTTT. Residues: CAISYTGGTEAFF.

This clonotype has only a few counts. This sequence joins TRBV18 and TRBJ1-3, with D hard to call. The CDR3 extends over 12 amino acids. V lost 3 bases and J 8 bases, leaving 8 bases between the germline ends. The germline CDR1 and CDR2 sequences are KGHSH and LQKENI. The CDR3 sequence: CASSPGGDTIYF. CDR3 bases: TGTGCCAGCTCACCCGGCGGGGACACCATATATTTT.

V is TRBV4-1 and J is TRBJ1-4, with D possibly being TRBD1 (6 bases). The CDR3 has 15 residues. Trimming shortened V by 3 bases and J by 10 bases, and 18 bases separated the two germline ends. The germline gives CDR1 MGHRA, CDR2 YSYEKL. CDR3 DNA sequence: TGCGCCAGCAGCCAGACCGGGGGGCCCCGAGGAAAACTGTTTTTT. Translation gives CASSQTGGPRGKLFF.

The chain combines TRBV24-1 with TRBJ1-5; no clear D. CDR1 and CDR2 (germline): KGHDR, SFDVKD. Trimming left V 4 bases short and J 0 bases short, with 6 bases between. The CDR3 consists of 14 residues. The CDR3 here is CATSDEDSNQPQHF. The CDR3 DNA reads TGTGCCACCAGTGACGAAGATAGCAATCAGCCCCAGCATTTT.

The chain is built from TRBV7-9 and TRBJ2-7; 14 nucleotides align to TRBD2. The CDR3 is 16 amino acids. The ends lost 10 bases at V and 3 bases at J; junction bases unmatched: 11. Per germline, CDR1 SEHNR and CDR2 FQNEAQ (reference sequence). The DNA for the CDR3 is TGTGCCATTCCGTCCGGGACTAGCGGGAGTGTCTACGAGCAGTACTTC. Translating it yields CAIPSGTSGSVYEQYF.

As to this clonotype: One end of the junction varies from germline; a read error may be responsible. J is TRBJ2-2 and V is TRBV10-2; 8 bases fit TRBD1. The CDR3 consists of 15 residues. The germline V gene has CDR1 WSHSY and CDR2 SAAADI. The DNA of the CDR3 is TGTGCCAGCAGCCGGGACAGGATGCTAACCGGGGAGCTGTTTTTT. It encodes CASSRDRMLTGELFF.

The chain carries TRBV28 and TRBJ2-5; D might be TRBD1 (5 bases). V lost 4 bases, J lost 2 bases, and 11 bases lay in between. The CDR3 is 14 amino acids. Germline loops: CDR1 MDHEN, CDR2 SYDVKM. CDR3 amino acids: CASSSTVIQETQYF. CDR3 coding DNA: TGTGCCAGCAGTTCGACAGTAATACAAGAGACCCAGTACTTC.

This clonotype has more than one count but fewer than ten. The rearrangement uses TRBV7-9 and TRBJ1-3, with 8 bases lining up with TRBD1. The germline CDR1 and CDR2 sequences are SEHNR and FQNEAQ (reference sequence). V trimming: 5 bases; J trimming: 0 bases; junction bases outside the gene matches: 9. This CDR3 is 17 amino acids long. The CDR3 DNA is TGTGCCAGCAGCCAAGCTGACACAGGGGGCTCTGGAAACACCATATATTTT. Its translation is CASSQADTGGSGNTIYF.

This clonotype has a count of ten or more. The gene calls are TRBV9 and TRBJ2-5, with 7 nucleotides matching TRBD2. The CDR3 consists of 15 residues. After removal of 2 bases from V and 5 bases from J, the junction contained 9 bases not matched to a gene. The germline V gene encodes CDR1 SGDLS and CDR2 YYNGEE. CDR3 DNA: TGTGCCAGCAGCGTGGGAGGGTCCCCGGCGGAGACCCAGTACTTC. It yields the protein CASSVGGSPAETQYF. Full variable domain (remainder filled in from reference TRBV9 and TRBJ2-5): DSGVTQTPKHLITATGQRVTLRCSPRSGDLSVYWYQQSLDQGLQFLIQYYNGEERAKGNILERFSAQQFPDLHSELNLSSLELGDSALYFCASSVGGSPAETQYFGPGTRLLVL.

This clonotype was observed at least ten times. The genes are TRBV10-3 and TRBJ1-1; a weak D match, TRBD1 (6 bases). CDR1 ENHRY and CDR2 SYGVKD come from the germline V gene. V was cut by 5 bases and J by 6 bases, with 7 bases left in between. This CDR3 spans 11 amino acids. The CDR3 protein is CAISTGSEAFF. The CDR3 nucleotides are TGTGCCATCAGTACAGGGTCTGAAGCTTTCTTT.

This chain links TRBV30 with TRBJ1-6, with D possibly TRBD1 on 5 matching bases. The V and J ends lost 2 bases and 9 bases respectively, with 11 bases between them. CDR3 length: 13 amino acids. Germline V lookup: CDR1 GTSNPN, CDR2 SVGIG (reference sequence). In nucleotides, the CDR3 is TGTGCCTGGAGTTTAGGGGACGGTTCACCCCTCCACTTT. This translates into CAWSLGDGSPLHF.